These 28 T cell receptor beta chains came from one sample sequenced in a study of OX40 agonist ivuxolimab in advanced cancers. TCRdb's copy holds only in-frame clones and misses some; the assay was immunoSEQ multiplex PCR. The profile shows just under 65,000 clones, around 81% of them singletons. The specimen comprised CD4+ or CD8+ T cells sorted from blood, sampled in a trial of the OX40 agonist ivuxolimab. The receptors come from an adult with an advanced solid tumor such as melanoma, head and neck, liver or kidney cancer.

This clone was seen only once. The sample carries other DNA sequences with the same CDR3. The chain is built from TRBV10-3 and TRBJ2-1; tentative D call: TRBD1 (6 bases). CDR1 is ENHRY, CDR2 SYGVKD, per germline. Trimming left V 7 bases short and J 7 bases short, with 17 bases between. This CDR3 comprises 14 residues. CDR3 coding DNA: TGTGCCATCACCCCAGCAGGGGATAATAATGAGCAGTTCTTC. Its translation is CAITPAGDNNEQFF.

The J gene is TRBJ1-4, the V gene TRBV14; no clear D gene. Per germline, CDR1 SGHDN and CDR2 FVKESK. Deletions cut 0 bases from V and 7 bases from J, with 12 bases between. The CDR3 runs 15 residues. This CDR3 reads CASSQDGRLPEKLFF. The DNA for the CDR3 is TGTGCCAGCAGCCAAGACGGCCGCCTACCTGAAAAACTGTTTTTT. Based on the CDR3 plus reference TRBV14 and TRBJ1-4, the full variable domain is EAGVTQFPSHSVIEKGQTVTLRCDPISGHDNLYWYRRVMGKEIKFLLHFVKESKQDESGMPNNRFLAERTGGTYSTLKVQPAELEDSGVYFCASSQDGRLPEKLFFGSGTQLSVL.

The CDR3 DNA sequence: TGTGCCAGTACACACCGATCCTACAATGAGCAGTTCTTC. This encodes CASTHRSYNEQFF. The chain combines TRBV19 with TRBJ2-1; D is unclear. The CDR3 is 13 amino acids. Germline values: CDR1 LNHDA, CDR2 SQIVND (reference sequence). V lost 7 bases to trimming and J lost 1 base, with 8 bases between them.

This clone was seen only once. V is TRBV5-4 and J is TRBJ2-2; D possibly corresponds to TRBD1 (6 bases). V lost 3 bases to trimming and J lost 1 base, with 13 bases between them. Germline lookup yields CDR1 SGHNT and CDR2 YYREEE (reference sequence). CDR3 length equals 16 residues. The CDR3 sequence is CASSSGTGRNTGELFF. DNA for the CDR3: TGTGCCAGCAGCTCGGGTACAGGGAGGAACACCGGGGAGCTGTTTTTT.

By share, this clone counts as medium-sized. The gene calls are TRBV11-1 and TRBJ1-6, with D hard to call. V was shortened by 1 base and J by 7 bases, with 2 bases between the two germline ends. The CDR3 loop spans 12 amino acids. From germline, CDR1 is SGHAT and CDR2 FQDESV (reference sequence). The chain's CDR3 is CASSLGNSPLHF. The CDR3 region has the DNA TGTGCCAGCAGCTTAGGAAATTCACCCCTCCACTTT.

The V and J genes are TRBV7-7 and TRBJ2-3; tentatively, D is TRBD2 (5 bases). With 5 bases removed from V and 1 base from J, the gap between germline ends came to 7 bases. Germline V lookup: CDR1 SSHAT, CDR2 FNYEAQ (reference sequence). The CDR3 totals 13 residues. CDR3 bases: TGTGCCAGCAGCCGTAGCGGCACAGATACGCAGTATTTT. Translation gives CASSRSGTDTQYF.

V is TRBV14 and J is TRBJ1-2; 8 bases match TRBD1. CDR1 SGHDN and CDR2 FVKESK come from the germline V gene. The CDR3 spans 15 residues. The trim removed 0 bases at V and 12 bases at J, leaving 12 bases unmatched. CDR3 residues: CASSQDRTRGQPNTF. CDR3 bases: TGTGCCAGCAGCCAAGATCGGACCAGGGGGCAGCCCAACACCTTC.

This chain joins TRBV2 and TRBJ2-5, with D possibly TRBD2 on 6 matching bases. The V and J ends lost 4 bases and 5 bases respectively, with 17 bases between them. The CDR3 totals 15 residues. Germline V gene lookup returns CDR1 SNHLY and CDR2 FYNNEI. CDR3 protein: CASSGTISDPETQYF. The CDR3 DNA is TGTGCCAGCAGTGGGACTATCTCGGACCCGGAGACCCAGTACTTC.

The rearrangement uses TRBV27 and TRBJ1-2; D not resolved. The V end was cut by 8 bases, the J end by 7 bases, with 11 bases between. The CDR3 contains 11 residues. CDR1 and CDR2 (germline): MNHEY, SMNVEV (reference sequence). The CDR3 sequence: CASRTVSGYTF. CDR3 DNA sequence: TGTGCCAGCCGTACCGTGTCTGGCTACACCTTC.

This clone was detected only a few times. V and J are TRBV7-2 and TRBJ1-2; 7 bases line up with TRBD1. This CDR3 region has 13 residues. Trimming took 3 bases from V and 6 from J; bases not matched to a gene: 4. Germline CDR1 reads SGHTA; CDR2 reads FQGNSA. The CDR3 reads CASSFDREDGYTF. The CDR3 DNA reads as TGTGCCAGCAGCTTTGACAGGGAGGATGGCTACACCTTC.

The chain combines TRBV6-1 with TRBJ1-3; no definite D call. The CDR3 loop spans 13 amino acids. Germline-derived CDR1 and CDR2 are MNHNS and SASEGT. Trimming shortened V by 4 bases and J by 0 bases, and 4 bases separated the two germline ends. The CDR3 DNA reads as TGTGCCAGCAGTGTCTACTCTGGAAACACCATATATTTT. Translating it yields CASSVYSGNTIYF.

This clone appeared once. The rearrangement links TRBV9 to TRBJ2-3, with TRBD2 matching 16 bases. The ends lost 3 bases at V and 6 bases at J; junction bases unmatched: 4. There are 16 residues in the CDR3. Germline-derived CDR1 and CDR2 are SGDLS and YYNGEE. DNA for the CDR3: TGTGCCAGCAGCGCGGGACTAGCGGGGGGGAGCGATACGCAGTATTTT. Translating it yields CASSAGLAGGSDTQYF.

V gene TRBV30 combines with J gene TRBJ1-2; D gene uncertain. Deletions cut 2 bases from V and 8 bases from J, with 9 bases between. This CDR3 region has 11 residues. Germline lookup yields CDR1 GTSNPN and CDR2 SVGIG (reference sequence). DNA for the CDR3: TGTGCCTGGAGTTACACCGGGGGCTACACCTTC. This encodes CAWSYTGGYTF.

This clone was observed a handful of times. This chain connects TRBV7-2 to TRBJ1-1; the D gene is possibly TRBD1 (6 bases). From germline, CDR1 is SGHTA and CDR2 FQGNSA. The CDR3 length is 14 residues. The V gene lost 2 bases and the J gene lost 4 bases, with 11 bases spanning the gap. CDR3 protein: CASSLRGASTEAFF. CDR3 sequence (DNA): TGTGCCAGCAGCTTAAGGGGGGCGAGCACTGAAGCTTTCTTT.

This clone has only one observation. The chain carries TRBV5-1 and TRBJ1-2; no clear D gene. This CDR3 comprises 14 residues. V lost 4 bases and J 14 bases, leaving 24 bases between the germline ends. Germline loops: CDR1 SGHRS, CDR2 YFSETQ. This CDR3 is CASSMDRSLLNSTF. CDR3 coding DNA: TGCGCCAGCAGCATGGACCGAAGTTTATTGAATTCTACCTTC.

The V call is TRBV10-1, the J call TRBJ1-2; no firm D call. The germline V gene encodes CDR1 WNHNN and CDR2 SYGVQD (reference sequence). V was trimmed by 5 bases and J by 8 bases, leaving 15 bases between them. This CDR3 is built from 13 residues. CDR3 residues: CASSPRTGGGYTF. The CDR3 region has the DNA TGCGCCAGCAGTCCCCGGACGGGTGGAGGCTACACCTTC.

The V and J genes are TRBV2 and TRBJ2-1; 10 positions agree with TRBD2. The CDR3 is made up of 16 amino acids. Germline CDR1 reads SNHLY; CDR2 reads FYNNEI. The junction had 9 bases not matched to a gene; V was cut back by 10 bases and J by 0 bases. The CDR3, as DNA: TGTGCCAACCTAGCGGGGGAACTATACTCCTACAATGAGCAGTTCTTC. Translated, it gives CANLAGELYSYNEQFF.

The CDR3 DNA reads TGCGCCAGCAGCTTTGTCAGGCAGCCTACTAGCACAGATACGCAGTATTTT. It codes for CASSFVRQPTSTDTQYF. V is TRBV5-1 and J is TRBJ2-3; D not certain. Per germline, CDR1 SGHRS and CDR2 YFSETQ. This CDR3 has 17 residues. With 2 bases removed from V and 0 bases from J, the gap between germline ends came to 16 bases.

The chain is built from TRBV5-1 and TRBJ1-4; maybe TRBD1 (5 bases). The CDR3 sequence is 13 residues long. Germline V gene data show CDR1 as SGHRS and CDR2 as YFSETQ. V was clipped by 2 bases and J by 9 bases, with 11 bases between them. The CDR3 DNA reads TGCGCCAGCAGCTTCCAGGGTATCAAAAAACTGTTTTTT. This translates into CASSFQGIKKLFF.

CDR3 residues: CASSASAGTGYEQYF. In nucleotides, the CDR3 is TGTGCCAGCAGCGCGAGTGCCGGGACAGGGTACGAGCAGTACTTC. V gene TRBV9 combines with J gene TRBJ2-7, with 9 nucleotides matching TRBD1. The J segment lost 4 bases and the V segment lost 3 bases, leaving 8 bases of the junction unmatched. CDR1 and CDR2 from the germline V gene are SGDLS and YYNGEE. The length of the CDR3 is 15 residues.

The V gene is TRBV5-1, the J gene TRBJ1-3; D ambiguous. In germline, CDR1 is SGHRS, CDR2 YFSETQ. V was trimmed by 0 bases and J by 4 bases, leaving 14 bases between them. This CDR3 is 16 amino acids long. In DNA, the CDR3 is TGCGCCAGCAGCTTGGCCTTTGGAGGGTCCGGAAACACCATATATTTT. Its translation: CASSLAFGGSGNTIYF.

V usage is TRBV5-1 and J usage is TRBJ2-7, with a weak D call TRBD1 (5 bases). Trimming stripped 0 bases from V and 5 bases from J, with 12 bases between. CDR3 size: 14 residues. The V gene's germline CDR1 is SGHRS and CDR2 YFSETQ. The CDR3 sequence is CASSLVGQGNEQYF. The DNA for the CDR3 is TGCGCCAGCAGCTTGGTTGGCCAGGGAAACGAGCAGTACTTC.

The V gene is TRBV2, the J gene TRBJ1-1, with TRBD1 identical over 8 bases. The V and J ends lost 6 bases and 1 base, in that order; junction bases with no gene match: 13. The CDR3 extends over 17 amino acids. The germline CDR1 and CDR2 sequences are SNHLY and FYNNEI. CDR3 residues: CASRKGATGAGNTEAFF. CDR3 in DNA: TGTGCCAGCAGGAAAGGGGCGACAGGGGCCGGGAACACTGAAGCTTTCTTT.

CDR3 sequence: CASRPRDNSYEQYF. As DNA, the CDR3 is TGTGCCAGCAGACCCAGGGACAATTCCTACGAGCAGTACTTC. The chain has TRBV13 and TRBJ2-7; tentatively, D is TRBD1 (6 bases). The CDR3 sequence is 14 residues long. Germline CDR1 reads PRHDT; CDR2 reads FYEKMQ (reference sequence). The germline V and J ends were trimmed by 6 bases and 1 base, with 13 bases remaining between them.

V gene TRBV15 combines with J gene TRBJ2-1; perhaps TRBD1 as D (6 bases). The CDR3 runs 13 residues. Trimming took 0 bases from V and 8 from J, leaving 8 bases between them. Germline V CDR1 and CDR2: LNHNV, YYDKDF (reference sequence). CDR3 nucleotides: TGTGCCACCAGCAGAGATTACAGGGATGAGCAGTTCTTC. This codes for CATSRDYRDEQFF.

The CDR3 coding sequence is TGTGCCAGCAGCCTAAACGGACAGCGCCATCAGCCCCAGCATTTT. Its protein product is CASSLNGQRHQPQHF. The chain joins TRBV5-6 to TRBJ1-5; tentative D call: TRBD1 (6 bases). This CDR3 comprises 15 residues. V shed 4 bases and J shed 5 bases, with 16 bases lying between them. Per the germline V gene, CDR1 is SGHDT and CDR2 is YYEEEE.

The CDR3 sequence: CASSPDNSYNEQFF. CDR3 nucleotide sequence: TGCGCCAGCAGCCCTGACAACTCCTACAATGAGCAGTTCTTC. The chain recombines TRBV5-1 with TRBJ2-1; D unresolved. CDR1 is SGHRS, CDR2 YFSETQ, per germline. The V gene lost 4 bases and the J gene lost 0 bases, with 8 bases spanning the gap. The CDR3 has 14 amino acids.

J is TRBJ1-4 and V is TRBV28; TRBD1 is a possible D gene (6 bases). The germline V gene has CDR1 MDHEN and CDR2 SYDVKM. CDR3 length equals 14 residues. Trimming removed 5 bases from V and 8 bases from J, with 15 bases in between. The CDR3 DNA reads as TGTGCCAGCAGTCTCAGGGGTCTGGAGGAAAAACTGTTTTTT. Its translation is CASSLRGLEEKLFF. The variable domain in full, completed from reference TRBV28 and TRBJ1-4, reads DVKVTQSSRYLVKRTGEKVFLECVQDMDHENMFWYRQDPGLGLRLIYFSYDVKMKEKGDIPEGYSVSREKKERFSLILESASTNQTSMYLCASSLRGLEEKLFFGSGTQLSVL.